These 19 T cell receptor beta chains share one sample of origin, sequenced in a study of T-cell reconstitution after alpha-beta-depleted transplantation in children. Unique molecular identifiers tagged the TCRbeta library. From the PCR reads, TCRdb called clonotypes with MiXCR, one entry per CDR3 protein. The repertoire holds under 35,000 distinct CDR3 sequences, with under 8% as singletons. Material: PBMCs, mostly from graft donor cells, obtained 180 days after TCRalphabeta/CD19-depleted stem cell transplant. These TCRs come from a male patient aged 10-17 years who had a stem cell transplant for acute myeloid leukemia, so the T cells may come from the graft donor.

This clonotype was recorded at least ten times. The chain employs TRBV7-3 and TRBJ2-7, with 10 bases identical to TRBD1. Germline CDR1 and CDR2: SGHTA and FQGTGA. The CDR3 totals 15 residues. With 8 bases clipped from V and 0 bases from J, the junction kept 7 bases outside the gene matches. The CDR3 here is CASRVGQGSSYEQYF. The DNA for the CDR3 is TGTGCCAGCCGTGTGGGACAGGGGAGCTCCTACGAGCAGTACTTC.

At least ten counts were recorded for this clonotype. V usage is TRBV6-2 or TRBV6-3 and J usage is TRBJ2-4; tentative D call: TRBD1 (5 bases). Trimming took off 7 bases at V and 8 bases at J, with 18 bases between the two ends. The germline V gene encodes CDR1 MNHEY and CDR2 SVGEGT. CDR3 size: 14 residues. The CDR3 reads CASIRGPSYDIQYF. The CDR3 bases are TGTGCCAGCATAAGGGGTCCCTCCTACGACATTCAGTACTTC.

This clonotype occurred many times. CDR3 sequence (DNA): TGTGCCAGCAACCGACAGGTATACACAGATACGCAGTATTTT. Translated, it gives CASNRQVYTDTQYF. The gene calls are TRBV6-5 and TRBJ2-3, with D possibly TRBD1 on 6 matching bases. Germline lookup yields CDR1 MNHEY and CDR2 SVGAGI. V lost 7 bases to trimming and J lost 2 bases, with 13 bases between them. The CDR3 loop spans 14 amino acids.

Many counts were recorded for this clonotype. V gene TRBV5-5 combines with J gene TRBJ2-1; D gene unclear. Trimming took 2 bases from V and 5 from J, leaving 2 bases between them. CDR1 SGHKS and CDR2 YYEKEE come from the germline V gene (reference sequence). CDR3 size: 11 residues. The DNA for the CDR3 is TGTGCCAGCAGCTTAGACAATGAGCAGTTCTTC. Its translation: CASSLDNEQFF.

This clonotype appeared many times. The V call is TRBV20-1, the J call TRBJ2-7; D gene uncertain. This CDR3 has 13 amino acids. The V end lost 5 bases, the J end lost 5 bases, and 16 bases lay between the germline ends. The V gene's germline CDR1 is DFQATT and CDR2 SNEGSKA (reference sequence). The CDR3 loop reads CSAPLLGNHEQYF. The DNA of the CDR3 is TGCAGTGCTCCTCTTTTGGGTAACCACGAGCAGTACTTC.

In this sample, this clonotype turned up many times. CDR3 in amino acids: CASSRLGLGSDTQYF. Written as DNA, the CDR3 is TGTGCCAGCAGCCGCCTGGGACTAGGGTCCGATACGCAGTATTTT. J is TRBJ2-3 and V is TRBV6-1; TRBD2 aligns across 8 bases. This CDR3 has 15 residues. Unmatched junction bases numbered 11, after V lost 6 bases and J lost 6 bases. Per germline, CDR1 MNHNS and CDR2 SASEGT.

The sample holds many counts of this clonotype. The J gene is TRBJ1-1, the V gene TRBV7-3; D may be TRBD1 (6 bases). CDR3 length: 13 residues. With 3 bases removed from V and 6 bases from J, the gap between germline ends came to 11 bases. Germline V gives CDR1 SGHTA, CDR2 FQGTGA. In nucleotides, the CDR3 is TGTGCCAGCAGCTTTTCACAGGGTTCTGAAGCTTTCTTT. This translates into CASSFSQGSEAFF.

This clonotype appeared many times. With a much larger clone just one base away, this may be a read error. The J gene is TRBJ1-5, the V gene TRBV10-3; the D is unclear. The CDR3 is 14 residues long. Germline CDR1 reads ENHRY; CDR2 reads SYGVKD. The CDR3 nucleotides read TGTGCCATCAGTGAGGACGTGGGTAATCAGCCCCATCATTTT. It yields the protein CAISEDVGNQPHHF.

This clonotype was found many times. The genes are TRBV20-1 and TRBJ2-7; 10 nucleotides align to TRBD2. The CDR3 runs 14 residues. Germline CDR1 is DFQATT and CDR2 is SNEGSKA (reference sequence). The trim removed 6 bases at V and 3 bases at J, leaving 8 bases unmatched. The CDR3 coding sequence is TGCAGTGCGGCCCTAGCGGGAGAACGCTACGAGCAGTACTTC. It encodes CSAALAGERYEQYF.

This clonotype has a count of ten or more. This chain links TRBV4-2 with TRBJ2-1, with 7 nucleotides matching TRBD1. Germline CDR1 and CDR2: LGHNA and YNFKEQ. The CDR3 runs to 16 residues. V lost 2 bases and J lost 5; bases outside the gene matches: 9. CDR3 residues: CASSQSRDRDDNEQFF. The CDR3 nucleotides are TGTGCCAGCAGCCAAAGCCGGGACAGAGACGACAATGAGCAGTTCTTC.

This clonotype has at least ten counts. The CDR3 is CASTDWGQAYGYTF. The CDR3 DNA reads as TGTGCCAGCACCGACTGGGGACAAGCCTATGGCTACACCTTC. This chain connects TRBV6-5 to TRBJ1-2, with D possibly being TRBD1 (6 bases). Deletions cut 7 bases from V and 4 bases from J, with 16 bases between. CDR1 is MNHEY and CDR2 is SVGAGI in the germline V gene. CDR3 size: 14 residues.

The rearrangement joins TRBV7-2 to TRBJ2-2; possibly TRBD1 for D (5 bases). Germline values: CDR1 SGHTA, CDR2 FQGNSA. The CDR3 has 15 residues. V lost 4 bases and J lost 5, with 14 bases in between. The CDR3 coding sequence is TGTGCCAGCAGCTCCTGGCTGGGGCCGACCGGGGAGCTGTTTTTT. Amino acids: CASSSWLGPTGELFF.

This clonotype occurred many times. This chain links TRBV9 with TRBJ2-7; D possibly corresponds to TRBD2 (7 bases). This CDR3 has 17 residues. Per the germline V gene, CDR1 is SGDLS and CDR2 is YYNGEE. The ends were cut back, 1 base at V and 2 bases at J, with 19 bases in the middle. The CDR3: CASSVRPLADSPYEQYF. The CDR3 DNA sequence: TGTGCCAGCAGCGTACGCCCTCTAGCGGACAGTCCCTACGAGCAGTACTTC. Full variable domain (rest looked up from reference TRBV9 and TRBJ2-7): DSGVTQTPKHLITATGQRVTLRCSPRSGDLSVYWYQQSLDQGLQFLIQYYNGEERAKGNILERFSAQQFPDLHSELNLSSLELGDSALYFCASSVRPLADSPYEQYFGPGTRLTVT.

Many counts were recorded for this clonotype. This sequence joins TRBV12-3 or TRBV12-4 and TRBJ1-1, with a possible D match to TRBD1 (5 bases). Trimming took 5 bases from V and 1 from J, leaving 11 bases between them. CDR3 size: 14 residues. CDR3 protein: CASSQWGRNTEAFF. In DNA, the CDR3 is TGTGCCAGCAGTCAGTGGGGGAGGAACACTGAAGCTTTCTTT.

In its sample, this clonotype was seen many times. V and J are TRBV30 and TRBJ2-1; D is possibly TRBD1 or TRBD2 (5 bases each). Trimming removed 3 bases from V and 5 bases from J, with 23 bases in between. This CDR3 spans 17 amino acids. Germline V CDR1 and CDR2: GTSNPN, SVGIG (reference sequence). Written as DNA, the CDR3 is TGTGCCTGGAGGGGGGTTGGATCGAGCAGACTTAACAATGAGCAGTTCTTC. Amino acids: CAWRGVGSSRLNNEQFF.

This clonotype was recorded at least ten times. J is TRBJ2-1 and V is TRBV28; tentatively, D is TRBD2 (6 bases). Germline CDR1 is MDHEN and CDR2 is SYDVKM. This CDR3 has 13 residues. Trimming pared 10 bases from V and 4 bases from J, leaving 14 bases between. CDR3 sequence reads: CATLLAAYNEQFF. CDR3 DNA: TGTGCCACCCTATTAGCGGCTTACAATGAGCAGTTCTTC. Combining the CDR3 with reference TRBV28 and TRBJ2-1 gives the whole variable domain DVKVTQSSRYLVKRTGEKVFLECVQDMDHENMFWYRQDPGLGLRLIYFSYDVKMKEKGDIPEGYSVSREKKERFSLILESASTNQTSMYLCATLLAAYNEQFFGPGTRLTVL.

This clonotype was seen repeatedly, ten times or more. The chain combines TRBV18 with TRBJ1-1; D ambiguous. Germline V CDR1 and CDR2: KGHSH, LQKENI. There are 15 residues in the CDR3. Trimming removed 0 bases from V and 0 bases from J, with 8 bases in between. CDR3 residues: CASSPPATLNTEAFF. DNA for the CDR3: TGTGCCAGCTCACCACCGGCTACCCTGAACACTGAAGCTTTCTTT.

This clonotype was observed at least ten times. The gene calls are TRBV20-1 and TRBJ1-2, with no clear D. The germline V gene has CDR1 DFQATT and CDR2 SNEGSKA (reference sequence). Trimming took 0 bases from V and 4 from J, leaving 9 bases between them. The CDR3 consists of 13 residues. The DNA of the CDR3 is TGCAGTGCTAGAGACAGGTATCCCTATGGCTACACCTTC. It translates to CSARDRYPYGYTF.

The table lists this clonotype with many counts. This chain links TRBV5-1 with TRBJ1-2; TRBD1 might be the D (5 bases). Germline V lookup: CDR1 SGHRS, CDR2 YFSETQ. The germline V and J ends were trimmed by 3 bases and 4 bases, with 13 bases remaining between them. This CDR3 contains 14 residues. The CDR3 sequence is CASSSYTGVYGYTF. DNA for the CDR3: TGCGCCAGCAGCTCATACACGGGGGTCTATGGCTACACCTTC.